A single sample gave rise to the 21 T cell receptor beta chains below, sequenced in a study of cytomegalovirus exposure and HLA in healthy donors. PCR amplification relied on 60 Vbeta primers (plus 13 Jbeta primers). Generated by immunoSEQ multiplex PCR, the TCRdb table keeps only in-frame clones and is missing some. The sample comprises 150,000 or so clones, around 77% of which are singletons, and 3.5% to 5% rests with the top ten. Material: PBMCs. Source of these receptors: a male donor in good health and CMV-seropositive.

This clone occurred once. The CDR3 nucleotides read TGTGCCAGCAGCTTAACAGGGCTTCAAGAGACCCAGTACTTC. Translating gives CASSLTGLQETQYF. This sequence joins TRBV7-9 and TRBJ2-5; D possibly corresponds to TRBD1 (6 bases). CDR3 length equals 14 residues. V shed 2 bases and J shed 2 bases, with 9 bases lying between them. CDR1 and CDR2 from the germline V gene are SEHNR and FQNEAQ (reference sequence).

DNA of the CDR3: TGTGCCATCACCGGGACTAGCGGGGGTGAGCAGTTCTTC. As protein: CAITGTSGGEQFF. This chain joins TRBV10-3 and TRBJ2-1; 14 bases line up with TRBD2. The CDR3 runs to 13 residues. CDR1 is ENHRY and CDR2 is SYGVKD in the germline V gene. V was pared by 7 bases and J by 9 bases, with 2 bases of the junction left unmatched.

The chain is built from TRBV7-9 and TRBJ2-3; possibly TRBD2 for D (7 bases). V was cut by 3 bases and J by 6 bases, with 16 bases left in between. There are 15 residues in the CDR3. CDR1 and CDR2 from the germline V gene are SEHNR and FQNEAQ (reference sequence). The CDR3 reads CASSLEGGAFDTQYF. DNA for the CDR3: TGTGCCAGCAGCTTGGAGGGGGGGGCGTTCGATACGCAGTATTTT.

The chain employs TRBV10-3 and TRBJ2-5; D is unresolved. Germline values: CDR1 ENHRY, CDR2 SYGVKD. The V end lost 3 bases, the J end lost 9 bases, and 8 bases lay between the germline ends. CDR3 length: 11 amino acids. The CDR3 reads CAISEKTAQYF. In nucleotides, the CDR3 is TGTGCCATCAGTGAAAAAACAGCCCAGTACTTC.

J is TRBJ1-2 and V is TRBV25-1, with TRBD1 matching 8 bases. J was trimmed by 4 bases and V by 5 bases; bases with no gene match: 6. This CDR3 is built from 14 residues. The germline V gene encodes CDR1 MGHDK and CDR2 SYGVNS. CDR3 sequence: CASSPSQGVYGYTF. The CDR3 coding sequence is TGTGCCAGCAGTCCTTCACAGGGGGTCTATGGCTACACCTTC.

About this clone itself: A read error may produce the germline difference seen at one junction end. The rearrangement joins TRBV9 to TRBJ1-1, with a possible D match to TRBD1 (5 bases). The CDR3 totals 15 residues. Germline loops: CDR1 SGDLS, CDR2 YYNGEE. The CDR3 reads CSSVGGGVENTEAFF. In DNA, the CDR3 is TGCTCCTCCGTGGGCGGAGGGGTAGAGAACACTGAAGCTTTCTTT.

The V call is TRBV5-5, the J call TRBJ1-2, with a possible D match to TRBD1 (5 bases). Germline V lookup: CDR1 SGHKS, CDR2 YYEKEE (reference sequence). The CDR3 consists of 9 residues. Trimming removed 10 bases from V and 8 bases from J, with 9 bases in between. The chain's CDR3 is CASGGGYTF. In nucleotides, the CDR3 is TGTGCCTCCGGGGGGGGCTACACCTTC.

V gene TRBV25-1 combines with J gene TRBJ2-2; 7 positions match TRBD2. V shed 4 bases, J shed 3 bases, and the junction held 5 bases outside the gene matches. Germline V gives CDR1 MGHDK, CDR2 SYGVNS. CDR3 size: 15 residues. CDR3 coding DNA: TGTGCCAGCAGTGTTGGCGGGGGAGACACCGGGGAGCTGTTTTTT. This translates into CASSVGGGDTGELFF. The whole variable domain, filled in from reference TRBV25-1 and TRBJ2-2, reads EADIYQTPRYLVIGTGKKITLECSQTMGHDKMYWYQQDPGMELHLIHYSYGVNSTEKGDLSSESTVSRIRTEHFPLTLESARPSHTSQYLCASSVGGGDTGELFFGEGSRLTVL.

This clone occurred a few times. This chain uses TRBV2 with TRBJ1-5, with D possibly matching TRBD1 (6 bases). Germline CDR1 is SNHLY and CDR2 is FYNNEI. V was cut by 7 bases and J by 2 bases, with 21 bases left in between. This CDR3 spans 17 amino acids. The CDR3 loop reads CASKGESQGLGNQPQHF. CDR3 coding DNA: TGTGCCAGCAAGGGGGAATCACAGGGTCTTGGCAATCAGCCCCAGCATTTT.

V is TRBV2 and J is TRBJ2-7; D remains unclear. The CDR3 has 13 residues. V was shortened by 2 bases and J by 1 base, with 6 bases between the two germline ends. CDR1 SNHLY and CDR2 FYNNEI come from the germline V gene. CDR3 residues: CASSEQASYEQYF. DNA for the CDR3: TGTGCCAGCAGTGAACAGGCTTCCTACGAGCAGTACTTC.

The chain is built from TRBV9 and TRBJ1-3, with D hard to call. CDR1 SGDLS and CDR2 YYNGEE come from the germline V gene. Trimming pared 1 base from V and 0 bases from J, leaving 11 bases between. The CDR3 is made up of 16 amino acids. CDR3 in amino acids: CASSVSSLHSGNTIYF. The CDR3 region has the DNA TGTGCCAGCAGCGTATCATCTTTACACTCTGGAAACACCATATATTTT.

The rearrangement links TRBV25-1 to TRBJ1-2, with 7 bases identical to TRBD1. The CDR3 covers 14 residues. Germline V lookup: CDR1 MGHDK, CDR2 SYGVNS. V gave up 6 bases and J gave up 8 bases; unmatched junction bases: 12. The CDR3 DNA reads as TGTGCCAGCAGGGAAGGGTACAGGGGCGCAGGCTACACCTTC. Translation: CASREGYRGAGYTF.

The chain links TRBV25-1 to TRBJ1-2, with TRBD1 as a possible D gene (5 bases). The CDR3 totals 15 residues. V shed 1 base and J shed 8 bases, with 17 bases lying between them. The germline V gene encodes CDR1 MGHDK and CDR2 SYGVNS. CDR3 sequence reads: CASSESGRVQEGYTF. The CDR3, as DNA: TGTGCCAGCAGTGAATCGGGCAGGGTACAAGAGGGCTACACCTTC.

The J gene is TRBJ1-2, the V gene TRBV4-1, with D maybe TRBD1 (5 bases). The ends were cut back, 1 base at V and 8 bases at J, with 17 bases in the middle. CDR3 length: 15 residues. Germline V gene sequence: CDR1 MGHRA, CDR2 YSYEKL. CDR3 bases: TGCGCCAGCAGCCAAGCGGCGGGACTTCTTACCGGCTACACCTTC. Encoded protein: CASSQAAGLLTGYTF.

Only a few counts were recorded for this clone. The gene calls are TRBV19 and TRBJ1-1; maybe TRBD1 (5 bases). This CDR3 contains 13 residues. The V gene lost 3 bases and the J gene lost 11 bases, with 16 bases spanning the gap. From germline, CDR1 is LNHDA and CDR2 SQIVND (reference sequence). This CDR3 reads CASSIFGGSGAFF. The DNA of the CDR3 is TGTGCCAGTAGTATCTTTGGGGGGAGTGGGGCTTTCTTT. The variable domain in full, completed from reference TRBV19 and TRBJ1-1, reads DGGITQSPKYLFRKEGQNVTLSCEQNLNHDAMYWYRQDPGQGLRLIYYSQIVNDFQKGDIAEGYSVSREKKESFPLTVTSAQKNPTAFYLCASSIFGGSGAFFGQGTRLTVV.

The V gene is TRBV5-1, the J gene TRBJ2-7, with 7 nucleotides matching TRBD1. After removal of 4 bases from V and 2 bases from J, the junction contained 3 bases not matched to a gene. The CDR3 consists of 13 residues. Germline-derived CDR1 and CDR2 are SGHRS and YFSETQ. CDR3 sequence (DNA): TGCGCCAGCAGCCCGGGACAGACCTACGAGCAGTACTTC. It yields the protein CASSPGQTYEQYF.

The V gene is TRBV28, the J gene TRBJ1-4; 10 bases are shared with TRBD1. CDR1 MDHEN and CDR2 SYDVKM come from the germline V gene. After removal of 6 bases from V and 7 bases from J, the junction contained 8 bases not matched to a gene. The CDR3 sequence is 15 residues long. In DNA, the CDR3 is TGTGCCAGCAGGACAGGGGGCGCCGGGGGTGAAAAACTGTTTTTT. This gives the protein CASRTGGAGGEKLFF.

This clone occurred a few times. The chain uses TRBV7-9 and TRBJ2-3; TRBD2 aligns across 9 bases. The CDR3 covers 16 residues. V shed 0 bases, J shed 5 bases, and the junction held 6 bases outside the gene matches. From germline, CDR1 is SEHNR and CDR2 FQNEAQ (reference sequence). The CDR3 DNA reads as TGTGCCAGCAGCTTAGCCACCCTAGCGGGACTAGATACGCAGTATTTT. Translated: CASSLATLAGLDTQYF.

This chain connects TRBV19 to TRBJ2-3, with 11 positions matching TRBD2. The germline CDR1 and CDR2 sequences are LNHDA and SQIVND (reference sequence). The CDR3 totals 15 residues. The V segment lost 7 bases and the J segment 6 bases; nucleotides outside the gene matches: 9. This CDR3 is CASKLSGGAFDTQYF. In DNA form, the CDR3 reads TGTGCCAGTAAACTTAGCGGGGGGGCCTTTGATACGCAGTATTTT.

The rearrangement joins TRBV19 to TRBJ2-3; possibly TRBD2 for D (6 bases). Germline values: CDR1 LNHDA, CDR2 SQIVND (reference sequence). The CDR3 is 15 amino acids. V lost 4 bases, J lost 4 bases, and 15 bases lay in between. The CDR3 nucleotides are TGTGCCAGTAGTAGAGGGACTTTTGGAGCAGATACGCAGTATTTT. Protein: CASSRGTFGADTQYF.

The chain combines TRBV4-1 with TRBJ2-7, with D perhaps matching TRBD2 (6 bases). The CDR3 consists of 15 residues. The V gene lost 0 bases and the J gene lost 2 bases, with 11 bases spanning the gap. The germline CDR1 and CDR2 sequences are MGHRA and YSYEKL. CDR3 DNA sequence: TGCGCCAGCAGCCAAGATTCACAGCGGGCCTACGAGCAGTACTTC. It encodes CASSQDSQRAYEQYF.